This TCR beta chain was sequenced in a study of cytomegalovirus exposure and HLA in healthy donors. Germline CDR1 and CDR2: SEHNR and FQNEAQ (reference sequence). J lost 8 bases, V lost 5 bases, and 6 bases had no gene match. CDR3 size: 14 residues. The study ran its PCR with 60 Vbeta and 13 Jbeta primers. Profiling relied on immunoSEQ multiplex PCR, and the TCRdb table lists in-frame clones only, not all of them. The sample has 100,000 to 150,000 clones, over 70% seen once. What was sequenced was PBMCs. The rearrangement uses TRBV7-9 and TRBJ2-4; TRBD2 matches 10 bases. This TCR was recovered from a woman in her thirties or forties in good health and CMV-seronegative. CDR3 loop: CASSGSGGEDIQYF. The CDR3 DNA reads as TGTGCCAGCAGCGGGAGCGGGGGGGAGGACATTCAGTACTTC.